This T cell receptor (beta chain) was sequenced during a study of identical twins. MiXCR, applied by TCRdb to the 5' RACE reads, yields one record per CDR3 protein. The sample records fewer than 550,000 distinct CDR3 sequences, roughly 15% being singletons. Trimming stripped 7 bases from V and 0 bases from J, with 21 bases between. CDR3 length equals 17 residues. For this clonotype: Its antigen is still unknown.

Study conclusions and caveats: Reduced insertions were recorded for abundant cord blood beta clonotypes, with no such pattern in memory repertoires.

Separately, the same data were catalogued under a study of yellow fever vaccine responses in identical twins.

Material: CD4+ T cells sorted from blood. This sequence was found in a woman in her late teens or twenties in good health. The chain is built from TRBV12-3 or TRBV12-4 and TRBJ1-2, with D uncertain. The CDR3 loop reads CASTLFLGGQANYGYTF. The CDR3 DNA is TGTGCCAGCACCCTTTTCCTTGGAGGCCAGGCTAACTATGGCTACACCTTC.